This TCR beta chain was identified during a study of shared clonotypes between healthy human individuals. The trim removed 11 bases at V and 4 bases at J, leaving 2 bases unmatched. This CDR3 has 11 residues. CDR1 MNHNY and CDR2 SVGAGI come from the germline V gene (reference sequence). Assay execution proceeded at the deep level. Repertoires were generated with immunoSEQ multiplex PCR, while TCRdb's copy carries only in-frame clones and drops some. The repertoire has about 2.1 million clones, approximately 94% of them found once; the top ten carry under 2%. It was CD45RO-negative cells, positively selected for CCR7, that made up naive CD8 cells, with terminally differentiated effector memory CD45RA+ cells excluded.

This clonotype originated in a man younger than 35 in good health. Some clones in this sample may be carry-over from other donors' samples. V and J are TRBV6-6 and TRBJ1-1; 9 bases agree with TRBD1. The sample consisted of naive CD8+ T cells from PBMCs. The CDR3: CAATGGTEAFF. DNA of the CDR3: TGTGCCGCGACAGGGGGCACTGAAGCTTTCTTT.